Shown below are 3 T cell receptor beta chains from a single sample sequenced in a study of cytomegalovirus exposure and HLA in healthy donors. Some clones are missing from TCRdb's copy, which holds only in-frame ones; the method was immunoSEQ multiplex PCR. The sample includes some 140,000 clones, about nine tenths of them seen just once. The sample was PBMCs. The source of these receptors is a man between 18 and 35 years old in good health and CMV-seronegative.

The V gene is TRBV12-2, the J gene TRBJ2-1; no check of the table's D call, TRBD1, against the DNA was made. TRBV12-2 is given as a pseudogene. The CDR3 length is 18 residues. CDR3: CASRLDSTGRFSYNEQFF. In nucleotides, the CDR3 is TGTGCAAGTCGCTTAGATTCTACAGGGAGATTCTCCTACAATGAGCAGTTCTTC.

The rearrangement joins TRBV4-3 to TRBJ2-7; 7 bases agree with TRBD1. There are 14 residues in the CDR3. J lost 5 bases, V lost 4 bases, and 8 bases had no gene match. CDR1 and CDR2 (germline): LGHNA, YSLEER. The CDR3: CASSRDRDVDEQYF. The DNA of the CDR3 is TGCGCCAGCAGCCGCGACAGGGACGTCGACGAGCAGTACTTC.

Points on this clone: One end of the junction varies from germline; a read error may be responsible. The chain is built from TRBV11-2 and TRBJ2-1; TRBD1 matches at 9 bases. CDR3 size: 15 residues. Germline loops: CDR1 SGHAT, CDR2 FQNNGV. The CDR3 reads CASTLGQGKYNEQFF. Here the CDR3 DNA reads TGTGCCAGCACCTTAGGACAGGGGAAATACAATGAGCAGTTCTTC.